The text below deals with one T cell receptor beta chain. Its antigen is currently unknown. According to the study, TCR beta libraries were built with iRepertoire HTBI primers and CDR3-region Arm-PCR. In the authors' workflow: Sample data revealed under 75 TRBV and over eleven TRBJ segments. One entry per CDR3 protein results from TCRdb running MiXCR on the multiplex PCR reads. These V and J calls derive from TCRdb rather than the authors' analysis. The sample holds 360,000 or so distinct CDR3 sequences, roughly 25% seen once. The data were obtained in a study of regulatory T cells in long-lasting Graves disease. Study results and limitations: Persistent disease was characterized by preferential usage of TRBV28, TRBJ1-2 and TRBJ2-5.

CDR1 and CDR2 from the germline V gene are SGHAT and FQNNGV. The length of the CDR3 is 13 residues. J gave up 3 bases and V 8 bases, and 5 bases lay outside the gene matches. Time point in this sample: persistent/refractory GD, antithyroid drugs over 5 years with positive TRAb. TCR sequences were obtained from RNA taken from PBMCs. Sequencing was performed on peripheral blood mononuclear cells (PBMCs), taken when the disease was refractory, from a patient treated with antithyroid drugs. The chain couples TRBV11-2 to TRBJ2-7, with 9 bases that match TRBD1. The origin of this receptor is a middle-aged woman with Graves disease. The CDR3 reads CASGSDRGYEQYF. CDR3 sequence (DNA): TGTGCCAGCGGCTCGGACAGGGGCTACGAGCAGTACTTC.